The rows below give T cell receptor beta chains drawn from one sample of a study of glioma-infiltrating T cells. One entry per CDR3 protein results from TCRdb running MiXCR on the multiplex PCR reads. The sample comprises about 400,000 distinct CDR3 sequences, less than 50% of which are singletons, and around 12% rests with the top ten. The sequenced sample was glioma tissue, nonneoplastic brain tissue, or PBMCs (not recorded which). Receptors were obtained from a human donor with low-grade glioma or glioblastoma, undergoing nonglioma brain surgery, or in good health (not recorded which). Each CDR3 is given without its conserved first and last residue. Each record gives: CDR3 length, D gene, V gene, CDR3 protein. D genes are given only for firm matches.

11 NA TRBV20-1 SRAGPGANVLT
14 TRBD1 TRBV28 ASSFRGQGVENEKF
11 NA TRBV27 TSSRQRGQPQH
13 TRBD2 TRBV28 ASSLSSGTEETQY
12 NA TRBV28 ASRPPGPFNEQF
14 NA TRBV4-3 ASSQVGTLMNTEAF
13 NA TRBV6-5 ASSYSRDRNTKAL
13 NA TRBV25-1 ASSEYGAGNTEAF
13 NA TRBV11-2 ASSLIWGEGYGYT
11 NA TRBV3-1 ASSRDGQLPLH
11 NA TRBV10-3 AISVKGDTEAF
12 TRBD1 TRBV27 ASSFPDRATSKF
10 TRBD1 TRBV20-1 SAPDRANEQY
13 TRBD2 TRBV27 ASSSRDYGAYEQY
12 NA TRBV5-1 ASSLGAGYNEQF
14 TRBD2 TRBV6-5 ASSYSKLAGNNEQF
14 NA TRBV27 ASISPTFDGPNVLT
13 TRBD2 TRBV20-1 NAVGTSGSVHEQY
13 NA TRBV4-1 ASSQAHQGHYGYT
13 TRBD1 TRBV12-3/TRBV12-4 ASSALGQGADEQF
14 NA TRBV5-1 ASSLPTGIPNYGYT
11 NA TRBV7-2 ASSSRSNQHQH
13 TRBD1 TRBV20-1 SAHGQGDLNSPIH
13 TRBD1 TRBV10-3 AISTRGDGNSPLH
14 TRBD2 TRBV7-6 ASSLVSSGSTDTQY
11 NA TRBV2 ASSVVRENIQY
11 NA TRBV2 ASRDGAAYEQY
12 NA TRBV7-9 ASSFETTTDTQY
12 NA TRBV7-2 ASSLEYGTDTQY
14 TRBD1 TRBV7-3 ASSSPDREDYNEQF
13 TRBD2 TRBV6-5 ASSSQLAGGPWQF
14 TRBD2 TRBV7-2 ASSPARSGRSDTQY
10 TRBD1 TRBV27 ASSSNRGEQY
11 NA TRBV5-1 ASGQTGIEKLF
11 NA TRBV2 ASSEGRNEKLF
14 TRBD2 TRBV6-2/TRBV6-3 ASSQDSSGAPYEQY
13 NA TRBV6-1 ASSEIQVSYNEQF
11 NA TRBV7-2 ASSLEPDQPQH
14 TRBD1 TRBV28 ASIAGGAGQPYEQY